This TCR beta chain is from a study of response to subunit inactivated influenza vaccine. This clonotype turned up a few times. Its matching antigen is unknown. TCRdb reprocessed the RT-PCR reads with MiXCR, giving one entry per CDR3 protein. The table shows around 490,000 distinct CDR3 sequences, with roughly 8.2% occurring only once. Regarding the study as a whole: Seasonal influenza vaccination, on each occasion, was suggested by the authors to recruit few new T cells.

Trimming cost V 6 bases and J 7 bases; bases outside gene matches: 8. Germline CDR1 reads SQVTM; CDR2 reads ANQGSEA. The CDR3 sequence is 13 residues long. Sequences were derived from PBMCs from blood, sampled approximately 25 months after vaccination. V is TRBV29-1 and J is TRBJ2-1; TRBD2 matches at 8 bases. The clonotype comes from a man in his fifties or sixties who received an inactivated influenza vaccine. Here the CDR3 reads CSVDSGGRNEQFF. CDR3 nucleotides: TGCAGCGTCGACAGCGGGGGCCGTAATGAGCAGTTCTTC.